This passage covers 32 T cell receptor beta chains from one sample sequenced in a study of T cell changes during pregnancy in multiple sclerosis. Assay used: immunoSEQ multiplex PCR; TCRdb lists only in-frame clones, some missing. Altogether 100,000 to 140,000 clones are present, 85% to 95% being singletons, with the ten largest covering 0.78%. The material sequenced was peripheral blood, taken in the third trimester of pregnancy. All receptors derive from a female donor in good health, enrolled as a control in a pregnancy study.

V is TRBV18 and J is TRBJ1-2; D is ambiguous. The CDR3 is 11 residues long. V lost 3 bases and J 6 bases, leaving 5 bases between the germline ends. Germline V gene sequence: CDR1 KGHSH, CDR2 LQKENI. The DNA for the CDR3 is TGTGCCAGCTCACCGAGGGATGGCTACACCTTC. This encodes CASSPRDGYTF.

The J gene is TRBJ1-1, the V gene TRBV7-3; a possible D gene is TRBD1 (5 bases). CDR1 is SGHTA and CDR2 is FQGTGA in the germline V gene. Trimming removed 3 bases at V and 1 base at J, with 6 bases between. The CDR3 runs to 13 residues. In DNA form, the CDR3 reads TGTGCCAGCAGCTTTGGGGCGAACACTGAAGCTTTCTTT. Its protein product is CASSFGANTEAFF.

V usage is TRBV7-2 and J usage is TRBJ2-5, with 9 bases fitting TRBD2. The V gene's germline CDR1 is SGHTA and CDR2 FQGNSA. The CDR3 contains 16 residues. V was clipped by 4 bases and J by 2 bases; unmatched bases: 8. CDR3 sequence reads: CASSSRGGPRQETQYF. The CDR3 DNA is TGTGCCAGCAGCTCGCGGGGGGGCCCGAGGCAAGAGACCCAGTACTTC. Looking up the rest from reference TRBV7-2 and TRBJ2-5 gives the full variable domain: GAGVSQSPSNKVTEKGKDVELRCDPISGHTALYWYRQSLGQGLEFLIYFQGNSAPDKSGLPSDRFSAERTGGSVSTLTIQRTQQEDSAVYLCASSSRGGPRQETQYFGPGTRLLVL.

The chain links TRBV27 to TRBJ2-3; the match to TRBD2 covers 10 bases. CDR1 is MNHEY, CDR2 SMNVEV, per germline (reference sequence). V lost 3 bases and J lost 4; bases outside the gene matches: 4. CDR3 length: 15 amino acids. DNA for the CDR3: TGTGCCAGCAGTTTCCTAGCGGGGGTAGCAGATACGCAGTATTTT. This sequence encodes CASSFLAGVADTQYF.

V gene TRBV7-3 combines with J gene TRBJ2-3, with 14 bases aligning to TRBD2. The length of the CDR3 is 18 residues. V was pared by 1 base and J by 0 bases, with 3 bases of the junction left unmatched. Germline CDR1 and CDR2: SGHTA and FQGTGA. CDR3 in DNA: TGTGCCAGCAGCTTAAGGACTAGCGGGGGGACTAGCACAGATACGCAGTATTTT. This encodes CASSLRTSGGTSTDTQYF.

The chain joins TRBV4-1 to TRBJ2-1, with D unclear. The CDR3 extends over 15 amino acids. Trimming removed 1 base from V and 2 bases from J, with 9 bases in between. The V gene's germline CDR1 is MGHRA and CDR2 YSYEKL. The CDR3 nucleotides read TGCGCCAGCAGCCAAGCCGGCGGTACCTACAATGAGCAGTTCTTC. It encodes CASSQAGGTYNEQFF.

The chain couples TRBV4-3 to TRBJ2-5, with 9 nucleotides matching TRBD2. The length of the CDR3 is 16 residues. V shed 1 base and J 3 bases; nucleotides not matched to a gene: 6. The germline CDR1 and CDR2 sequences are LGHNA and YSLEER. CDR3 in amino acids: CASSQGVSGGEETQYF. CDR3 coding DNA: TGCGCCAGCAGCCAAGGGGTTAGCGGGGGTGAAGAGACCCAGTACTTC.

This chain links TRBV7-2 with TRBJ2-3; 8 positions agree with TRBD1. This CDR3 comprises 14 residues. Trimming took 4 bases from V and 2 from J; bases not matched to a gene: 2. Germline CDR1 reads SGHTA; CDR2 reads FQGNSA. The CDR3 sequence is CASSSDRATDTQYF. The DNA of the CDR3 is TGTGCCAGCAGCTCGGACAGGGCCACAGATACGCAGTATTTT.

This chain uses TRBV30 with TRBJ1-6; D uncertain. In germline, CDR1 is GTSNPN, CDR2 SVGIG (reference sequence). The V end was cut by 0 bases, the J end by 6 bases, with 9 bases between. There are 14 residues in the CDR3. The CDR3 coding sequence is TGTGCCTGGAGTGTTGGGCAGACTAATTCACCCCTCCACTTT. This gives the protein CAWSVGQTNSPLHF.

This rearrangement joins TRBV2 to TRBJ2-7; the match to TRBD1 covers 9 bases. The ends lost 0 bases at V and 3 bases at J; junction bases unmatched: 15. The CDR3 contains 19 residues. Germline V gives CDR1 SNHLY, CDR2 FYNNEI. CDR3 nucleotide sequence: TGTGCCAGCAGTGAAGCGCCCTGGACAGGGGATAGATCAAGCTACGAGCAGTACTTC. Translated: CASSEAPWTGDRSSYEQYF.

This clone was seen only once. The chain uses TRBV28 and TRBJ1-6; unclear D gene. Germline V gives CDR1 MDHEN, CDR2 SYDVKM. V gave up 9 bases and J gave up 2 bases, with 5 bases separating them. This CDR3 has 12 residues. CDR3 region: CASTAYNSPLHF. Here the CDR3 DNA reads TGTGCCAGTACTGCCTATAATTCACCCCTCCACTTT.

The rearrangement links TRBV19 to TRBJ2-5, with TRBD1 identical over 7 bases. The V segment lost 5 bases and the J segment 5 bases; nucleotides outside the gene matches: 8. From germline, CDR1 is LNHDA and CDR2 SQIVND (reference sequence). The CDR3 has 14 amino acids. This CDR3 is CASSQMDRRETQYF. For the CDR3, the DNA is TGTGCCAGTAGTCAGATGGACAGGCGGGAGACCCAGTACTTC.

The chain has TRBV25-1 and TRBJ2-2, with D possibly TRBD1 on 6 matching bases. The CDR3 consists of 14 residues. V lost 1 base to trimming and J lost 13 bases, with 16 bases between them. Germline V gives CDR1 MGHDK, CDR2 SYGVNS. The CDR3, as DNA: TGTGCCAGCAGTGAATGGGCAGGGGCCAACGTGCTGTTTTTT. Translated: CASSEWAGANVLFF.

The V gene is TRBV14, the J gene TRBJ2-1; D is perhaps TRBD2 (6 bases). CDR3 length: 16 residues. V lost 1 base and J lost 8, with 18 bases in between. The V gene's germline CDR1 is SGHDN and CDR2 FVKESK. CDR3: CASSQAPLAGIDEQFF. CDR3 bases: TGTGCCAGCAGCCAAGCCCCTCTGGCGGGGATCGATGAGCAGTTCTTC.

The V call is TRBV14, the J call TRBJ1-2; 8 positions agree with TRBD1. Trimming removed 5 bases from V and 8 bases from J; junction bases left unmatched: 7. The CDR3 consists of 13 residues. Looked up from germline, CDR1 is SGHDN and CDR2 is FVKESK. CDR3 sequence: CASSTMTGEGYTF. CDR3 nucleotides: TGTGCCAGCAGCACGATGACAGGGGAAGGCTACACCTTC.

This chain connects TRBV4-3 to TRBJ2-3; 9 positions match TRBD2. The ends lost 4 bases at V and 4 bases at J; junction bases unmatched: 9. In germline, CDR1 is LGHNA, CDR2 YSLEER. There are 16 residues in the CDR3. In DNA form, the CDR3 reads TGCGCCAGCAGCCGGGCCCCTAGCGGGGCATCAGATACGCAGTATTTT. Its protein is CASSRAPSGASDTQYF.

J is TRBJ1-2 and V is TRBV6-5; D perhaps matches TRBD1 (6 bases). Germline CDR1 MNHEY, CDR2 SVGAGI. This CDR3 contains 15 residues. V shed 1 base and J shed 1 base, with 10 bases lying between them. Written as DNA, the CDR3 is TGTGCCAGCAGTTACTACAGGGTGGATAACTATGGCTACACCTTC. Protein product: CASSYYRVDNYGYTF.

This rearrangement joins TRBV6-6 to TRBJ2-3; D remains unclear. V was pared by 0 bases and J by 9 bases, with 4 bases between. The CDR3 is 11 amino acids. CDR1 is MNHNY and CDR2 is SVGAGI in the germline V gene (reference sequence). DNA of the CDR3: TGTGCCAGCAGTTACTCCGTAACGCAGTATTTT. Its translation: CASSYSVTQYF.

V gene TRBV6-1 combines with J gene TRBJ1-5; D gene uncertain. V lost 6 bases, J lost 4 bases, and 7 bases lay in between. Germline V CDR1 and CDR2: MNHNS, SASEGT. The CDR3 covers 12 residues. CDR3: CASSWANQPQHF. The CDR3 DNA sequence: TGTGCCAGCAGCTGGGCTAATCAGCCCCAGCATTTT.

The gene calls are TRBV5-1 and TRBJ2-7; D is ambiguous. The CDR3 totals 14 residues. Looked up from germline, CDR1 is SGHRS and CDR2 is YFSETQ. The V gene lost 3 bases and the J gene lost 5 bases, with 15 bases spanning the gap. CDR3 protein: CASSSPALGDEQYF. Written as DNA, the CDR3 is TGCGCCAGCAGCTCCCCGGCCCTAGGAGACGAGCAGTACTTC.

This chain connects TRBV7-9 to TRBJ1-1; D gene ambiguous. The CDR3 has 12 residues. V was pared by 10 bases and J by 1 base, with 10 bases between. From germline, CDR1 is SEHNR and CDR2 FQNEAQ (reference sequence). CDR3 in amino acids: CAISHQNTEAFF. CDR3 nucleotide sequence: TGTGCCATTTCCCATCAGAACACTGAAGCTTTCTTT.

The V call is TRBV5-6, the J call TRBJ2-3; possibly TRBD1 for D (7 bases). Trimming stripped 4 bases from V and 4 bases from J, with 16 bases between. Germline V gives CDR1 SGHDT, CDR2 YYEEEE. The CDR3 is 15 residues long. The CDR3 DNA is TGTGCCAGCAGCACGGGCAGGGGGGCGGCAGATACGCAGTATTTT. Protein: CASSTGRGAADTQYF. The variable domain in full, with the rest retrieved from reference TRBV5-6 and TRBJ2-3, is DAGVTQSPTHLIKTRGQQVTLRCSPKSGHDTVSWYQQALGQGPQFIFQYYEEEERQRGNFPDRFSGHQFPNYSSELNVNALLLGDSALYLCASSTGRGAADTQYFGPGTRLTVL.

The chain uses TRBV2 and TRBJ2-5, with TRBD1 identical over 7 bases. Losses at the gene ends were 7 bases for V and 2 bases for J; bases not matched to a gene: 10. Looked up from germline, CDR1 is SNHLY and CDR2 is FYNNEI. CDR3 length: 15 residues. The CDR3 sequence: CASTSFQGQQETQYF. The CDR3 region has the DNA TGTGCCAGCACCTCCTTTCAGGGACAGCAAGAGACCCAGTACTTC.

The chain is built from TRBV19 and TRBJ1-2, with 9 bases matching TRBD1. This CDR3 region has 18 residues. In germline, CDR1 is LNHDA, CDR2 SQIVND (reference sequence). Unmatched junction bases numbered 19, after V lost 7 bases and J lost 4 bases. CDR3 loop: CASKVQGATSQTIYGYTF. The CDR3 DNA reads TGTGCCAGTAAAGTACAGGGGGCAACTTCCCAAACCATCTATGGCTACACCTTC.

This clone appeared a single time. The CDR3 nucleotides read TGTGCCAGCAGTTACTCGACTCGTCTCACAGATACGCAGTATTTT. It is translated as CASSYSTRLTDTQYF. The J gene is TRBJ2-3, the V gene TRBV6-5; the D is unclear. The CDR3 spans 15 residues. V was shortened by 0 bases and J by 2 bases, with 9 bases between the two germline ends. The V gene's germline CDR1 is MNHEY and CDR2 SVGAGI.

The chain uses TRBV6-5 and TRBJ1-3; D is perhaps TRBD1 (5 bases). CDR3 length: 15 amino acids. Trimming shortened V by 4 bases and J by 0 bases, and 10 bases separated the two germline ends. CDR1 and CDR2 (germline): MNHEY, SVGAGI. The CDR3 DNA reads as TGTGCCAGCAGTTTCGGGGGGAACTCTGGAAACACCATATATTTT. Translated: CASSFGGNSGNTIYF.

This chain uses TRBV19 with TRBJ1-3; D is ambiguous. From germline, CDR1 is LNHDA and CDR2 SQIVND (reference sequence). V was cut by 3 bases and J by 0 bases, with 12 bases left in between. The CDR3 length is 16 residues. The CDR3 spells CASSISREPSGNTIYF. The CDR3 DNA reads as TGTGCCAGTAGTATTTCGAGGGAACCCTCTGGAAACACCATATATTTT.

V is TRBV30 and J is TRBJ2-3; a weak D match, TRBD2 (7 bases). V lost 2 bases, J lost 5 bases, and 20 bases lay in between. CDR3 length equals 16 residues. Germline loops: CDR1 GTSNPN, CDR2 SVGIG (reference sequence). The CDR3 DNA is TGTGCCTGGAGTATCGGGGGCGGGGGATGGGAAGATACGCAGTATTTT. Translating it yields CAWSIGGGGWEDTQYF.

The chain uses TRBV7-2 and TRBJ2-1; 10 nucleotides agree with TRBD2. Per germline, CDR1 SGHTA and CDR2 FQGNSA. The J segment lost 6 bases and the V segment lost 2 bases, leaving 10 bases of the junction unmatched. CDR3 length equals 17 residues. The CDR3 loop reads CASSLNGGVAGGNEQFF. CDR3 in DNA: TGTGCCAGCAGCTTAAACGGGGGGGTAGCGGGGGGCAATGAGCAGTTCTTC.

CDR3 residues: CASSPDSSNQPQHF. The CDR3 DNA is TGTGCCAGCAGTCCGGACAGCAGCAATCAGCCCCAGCATTTT. The gene calls are TRBV5-8 and TRBJ1-5, with TRBD1 as a possible D gene (6 bases). V was trimmed by 5 bases and J by 1 base, leaving 10 bases between them. CDR1 SGHTS and CDR2 YDEGEE come from the germline V gene. This CDR3 contains 14 residues.

The rearrangement links TRBV9 to TRBJ1-3; tentative D call: TRBD1 (5 bases). CDR3 length: 14 residues. The germline gives CDR1 SGDLS, CDR2 YYNGEE. Deletions cut 2 bases from V and 2 bases from J, with 8 bases between. The CDR3 nucleotides read TGTGCCAGCAGCGTTCGGGGGACTGGAAACACCATATATTTT. This encodes CASSVRGTGNTIYF. Full variable domain (rest looked up from reference TRBV9 and TRBJ1-3): DSGVTQTPKHLITATGQRVTLRCSPRSGDLSVYWYQQSLDQGLQFLIQYYNGEERAKGNILERFSAQQFPDLHSELNLSSLELGDSALYFCASSVRGTGNTIYFGEGSWLTVV.

J is TRBJ1-1 and V is TRBV10-2; TRBD1 is a possible D gene (5 bases). The germline gives CDR1 WSHSY, CDR2 SAAADI. The CDR3 contains 16 residues. V was shortened by 3 bases and J by 0 bases, with 14 bases between the two germline ends. The CDR3 here is CASSDPGGAMNTEAFF. In nucleotides, the CDR3 is TGCGCCAGCAGTGACCCCGGTGGGGCGATGAACACTGAAGCTTTCTTT.